This is a list of T cell receptor beta chains from one sample in a study of blood T cell repertoires in COVID-19. Sequencing used immunoSEQ multiplex PCR; TCRdb keeps in-frame clones, though not all of them. The repertoire holds 220,000 or so clones, with about 84% as singletons. The specimen sequenced was PBMCs or T cells enriched from blood (not recorded which). These receptors were taken from a woman aged 45-60 years who had recovered from COVID-19. Each CDR3 is given with its conserved first and last residue. The D gene is left open where the match is weak. Where a row states a size, it is once, few, many or the class of an expanded clone; other rows omit it.

CDR3 DNA: TGTGCCAGCAGCTTAGGAGGCGTCCTGACTTTC; CDR3 protein: CASSLGGVLTF; V gene: TRBV7-2; J gene: TRBJ2-6; D gene: NA; clone size: NA
CDR3 DNA: TGCGCCAGCAAAAGGACTAGCGGGAGCTACGAGCAGTACTTC; CDR3 protein: CASKRTSGSYEQYF; V gene: TRBV5-1; J gene: TRBJ2-7; D gene: TRBD2; clone size: few
CDR3 DNA: TGTGCCTGGAGTGTCCTAGCGGGAGGTCGCCAGGCTAGCACAGATACGCAGTATTTT; CDR3 protein: CAWSVLAGGRQASTDTQYF; V gene: TRBV30; J gene: TRBJ2-3; D gene: TRBD2; clone size: few
CDR3 DNA: TGTGCCAGCAGCTTGAGGGGACAGGCTAACTATGGCTACACCTTC; CDR3 protein: CASSLRGQANYGYTF; V gene: TRBV5-4; J gene: TRBJ1-2; D gene: TRBD1; clone size: NA
CDR3 DNA: TGTGCCAGCAGCTTACCCGGGACAGGGGGGCCGCATTATGGCTACACCTTC; CDR3 protein: CASSLPGTGGPHYGYTF; V gene: TRBV7-3; J gene: TRBJ1-2; D gene: TRBD1; clone size: NA
CDR3 DNA: TGTGCCAGTAGTTCCCGGACTAGCGGGTCGATTGGCTCCTACAATGAGCAGTTCTTC; CDR3 protein: CASSSRTSGSIGSYNEQFF; V gene: TRBV19; J gene: TRBJ2-1; D gene: TRBD2; clone size: many
CDR3 DNA: TGTGCCAGCAGTACGACTAGCGGGGGCCCCGGGACCCAGTACTTC; CDR3 protein: CASSTTSGGPGTQYF; V gene: TRBV6-2/TRBV6-3; J gene: TRBJ2-5; D gene: TRBD2; clone size: NA
CDR3 DNA: TGTGCCACCAGCAGAGATCGTGGGGACAGGGGGATGTACGAGCAGTACTTC; CDR3 protein: CATSRDRGDRGMYEQYF; V gene: TRBV15; J gene: TRBJ2-7; D gene: TRBD1; clone size: NA
CDR3 DNA: TGCAGTGCTAGTTTGGCCACAGGGGTCGGTTCACCCCTCCACTTT; CDR3 protein: CSASLATGVGSPLHF; V gene: TRBV20-1; J gene: TRBJ1-6; D gene: TRBD1; clone size: NA
CDR3 DNA: TGTGCCAGCTCACGACAGACACAATATGGCTACACCTTC; CDR3 protein: CASSRQTQYGYTF; V gene: TRBV18; J gene: TRBJ1-2; D gene: NA; clone size: NA
CDR3 DNA: TGTGCCAGCAGCTTAGTTCCCCTATTAAGGACAGCAGGCTACACCTTC; CDR3 protein: CASSLVPLLRTAGYTF; V gene: TRBV7-2; J gene: TRBJ1-2; D gene: NA; clone size: NA
CDR3 DNA: TGTGCCAGCAGTTACCTTACAGGCAATGAGCAGTTCTTC; CDR3 protein: CASSYLTGNEQFF; V gene: TRBV6-5; J gene: TRBJ2-1; D gene: NA; clone size: once
CDR3 DNA: TGCAGCGCGGACTATACCGAGACCCAGTACTTC; CDR3 protein: CSADYTETQYF; V gene: TRBV29-1; J gene: TRBJ2-5; D gene: NA; clone size: NA
CDR3 DNA: TGTGCCACCAGTAAACCTGAGGGGCTAGCGGACACCGGGGAGCTGTTTTTT; CDR3 protein: CATSKPEGLADTGELFF; V gene: TRBV24-1; J gene: TRBJ2-2; D gene: TRBD2; clone size: NA
CDR3 DNA: TGTGCCAGCAGCGGGCAGGGTTATGCTTCACCCCTCCACTTT; CDR3 protein: CASSGQGYASPLHF; V gene: TRBV7-9; J gene: TRBJ1-6; D gene: NA; clone size: NA
CDR3 DNA: TGCGCCAGCAGCCCCGTCCCGGGACAGGGATACGAGCAGTACTTC; CDR3 protein: CASSPVPGQGYEQYF; V gene: TRBV5-1; J gene: TRBJ2-7; D gene: TRBD1; clone size: NA
CDR3 DNA: TGTGCCACCAGCAGAGATCCCGGGTCCTACAATGAGCAGTTCTTC; CDR3 protein: CATSRDPGSYNEQFF; V gene: TRBV15; J gene: TRBJ2-1; D gene: NA; clone size: NA
CDR3 DNA: TGTGCCAGCAGCCCCTACCCCTACGCTGAGCAGTTCTTC; CDR3 protein: CASSPYPYAEQFF; V gene: TRBV5-4; J gene: TRBJ2-1; D gene: NA; clone size: NA
CDR3 DNA: TGTGCCAGCAGCGTAGACGGCACCGGGGAGCTGTTTTTT; CDR3 protein: CASSVDGTGELFF; V gene: TRBV9; J gene: TRBJ2-2; D gene: NA; clone size: NA
CDR3 DNA: TGTGCCAGTGCTACAGGAATATACTATGGCTACACCTTC; CDR3 protein: CASATGIYYGYTF; V gene: TRBV19; J gene: TRBJ1-2; D gene: NA; clone size: NA
CDR3 DNA: TGCGCCAGCAGCCAAGGGCGACTAGCGGGGGGGCGGAGGTCCTACAATGAGCAGTTCTTC; CDR3 protein: CASSQGRLAGGRRSYNEQFF; V gene: TRBV4-1; J gene: TRBJ2-1; D gene: TRBD2; clone size: NA
CDR3 DNA: TGTGCCAGCAGATCGGGACAGCGCTATGGCTACACCTTC; CDR3 protein: CASRSGQRYGYTF; V gene: TRBV7-9; J gene: TRBJ1-2; D gene: TRBD1; clone size: NA
CDR3 DNA: TGTGCCAGCAGCAGGGACAGAGACTACGAGCAGTACTTC; CDR3 protein: CASSRDRDYEQYF; V gene: TRBV2; J gene: TRBJ2-7; D gene: TRBD1; clone size: NA
CDR3 DNA: TGCGCCACCTACAAGGACAGGGTAACCTACGAGCAGTACTTC; CDR3 protein: CATYKDRVTYEQYF; V gene: TRBV10-2; J gene: TRBJ2-7; D gene: TRBD1; clone size: NA
CDR3 DNA: TGTGCCAGCAGCTTAGTTGGCAGGGCCGAAAACATTCAGTACTTC; CDR3 protein: CASSLVGRAENIQYF; V gene: TRBV7-9; J gene: TRBJ2-4; D gene: NA; clone size: NA
CDR3 DNA: TGTGCCAGCAGTTACCAGGCGGGGGGTTATGGCTACACCTTC; CDR3 protein: CASSYQAGGYGYTF; V gene: TRBV6-5; J gene: TRBJ1-2; D gene: NA; clone size: NA
CDR3 DNA: TGTGCCAGCAGCGTAGTGGCTAAACAGGGTCCCATATATTTT; CDR3 protein: CASSVVAKQGPIYF; V gene: TRBV9; J gene: TRBJ1-3; D gene: NA; clone size: NA
CDR3 DNA: TGTGCCACCGGACAGAGGGGCTCTGGAAACACCATATATTTT; CDR3 protein: CATGQRGSGNTIYF; V gene: TRBV3-1/TRBV3-2; J gene: TRBJ1-3; D gene: NA; clone size: NA
CDR3 DNA: TGTGCCAGCAGTTCAACAGGGTACAATCAGCCCCAGCATTTT; CDR3 protein: CASSSTGYNQPQHF; V gene: TRBV6-5; J gene: TRBJ1-5; D gene: NA; clone size: NA
CDR3 DNA: TGTGCCAGCAGTATCTTACAGGGTGGCGAGCAGTACTTC; CDR3 protein: CASSILQGGEQYF; V gene: TRBV6-6; J gene: TRBJ2-7; D gene: NA; clone size: NA
CDR3 DNA: TGTGCCAGCAGTTTACGGCAGGTCGCCGGGGAGCTGTTTTTT; CDR3 protein: CASSLRQVAGELFF; V gene: TRBV27; J gene: TRBJ2-2; D gene: NA; clone size: NA
CDR3 DNA: TGTGCCAGCAGTACCGGGGTGGGAGGCTACACCTTC; CDR3 protein: CASSTGVGGYTF; V gene: TRBV6-5; J gene: TRBJ1-2; D gene: NA; clone size: NA
CDR3 DNA: TGTGCCAGCAGCTTAGGTCCTCGAGAGACCCAGTACTTC; CDR3 protein: CASSLGPRETQYF; V gene: TRBV7-2; J gene: TRBJ2-5; D gene: NA; clone size: NA
CDR3 DNA: TGCGCCAGCACCCTGGGACAGGGGAGCACAGATACGCAGTATTTT; CDR3 protein: CASTLGQGSTDTQYF; V gene: TRBV5-1; J gene: TRBJ2-3; D gene: TRBD1; clone size: NA
CDR3 DNA: TGCGCCAGCAGCTCCCGGGACAGAAACACCATATATTTT; CDR3 protein: CASSSRDRNTIYF; V gene: TRBV5-1; J gene: TRBJ1-3; D gene: NA; clone size: NA
CDR3 DNA: TGTGCCAGCTCAGGGACAGACTATAATTCACCCCTCCACTTT; CDR3 protein: CASSGTDYNSPLHF; V gene: TRBV18; J gene: TRBJ1-6; D gene: TRBD1; clone size: NA
CDR3 DNA: TGTGCCAGCGGTCTAATCGTACAGCCCCAGCATTTT; CDR3 protein: CASGLIVQPQHF; V gene: TRBV28; J gene: TRBJ1-5; D gene: NA; clone size: NA
CDR3 DNA: TGTGCCAGCAGTTTATATCGGGGATCGAGCAATCAGCCCCAGCATTTT; CDR3 protein: CASSLYRGSSNQPQHF; V gene: TRBV27; J gene: TRBJ1-5; D gene: NA; clone size: NA
CDR3 DNA: TGTGCCAGCAGCCCCCGCGCGGGGACAGGATACAATGAGCAGTTCTTC; CDR3 protein: CASSPRAGTGYNEQFF; V gene: TRBV7-3; J gene: TRBJ2-1; D gene: TRBD1; clone size: NA
CDR3 DNA: TGTGCCAGCAGCCCTCTGGGACTAGCGGGAGGGAAACGGTACAATGAGCAGTTCTTC; CDR3 protein: CASSPLGLAGGKRYNEQFF; V gene: TRBV7-3; J gene: TRBJ2-1; D gene: TRBD2; clone size: NA
CDR3 DNA: TGTGCCAGCAGCCAAGATTGGGGAGGGGGATTCGAGCAGTACTTC; CDR3 protein: CASSQDWGGGFEQYF; V gene: TRBV4-2; J gene: TRBJ2-7; D gene: NA; clone size: NA
CDR3 DNA: TGTGCTAGCAGCTTATCCGGCAGCGGCCCTAACAATGAGCAGTTCTTC; CDR3 protein: CASSLSGSGPNNEQFF; V gene: TRBV7-7; J gene: TRBJ2-1; D gene: NA; clone size: NA
CDR3 DNA: TGCAGTGCTAGTCCAGGTCCAAATGAAAAACTGTTTTTT; CDR3 protein: CSASPGPNEKLFF; V gene: TRBV20-1; J gene: TRBJ1-4; D gene: NA; clone size: NA
CDR3 DNA: TGTGCCAGCAGTGACTCAGCGGGGGGCACCGGGGAGCTGTTTTTT; CDR3 protein: CASSDSAGGTGELFF; V gene: TRBV6-4; J gene: TRBJ2-2; D gene: TRBD2; clone size: few
CDR3 DNA: TGTGCCAGCAGCCAAGATAGCCCGGGGGGCTGGGGCACTGAAGCTTTCTTT; CDR3 protein: CASSQDSPGGWGTEAFF; V gene: TRBV3-1/TRBV3-2; J gene: TRBJ1-1; D gene: NA; clone size: NA
CDR3 DNA: TGTGCCAGCAGTTCAAGGGGGCAACCTCATGGCTACACCTTC; CDR3 protein: CASSSRGQPHGYTF; V gene: TRBV6-5; J gene: TRBJ1-2; D gene: TRBD1; clone size: NA
CDR3 DNA: TGTGCCAGCAGCCGACAGGTGAACACTGAAGCTTTCTTT; CDR3 protein: CASSRQVNTEAFF; V gene: TRBV7-3; J gene: TRBJ1-1; D gene: NA; clone size: NA
CDR3 DNA: TGTGCCAGTAGTACATTCAAGCACACCTTC; CDR3 protein: CASSTFKHTF; V gene: TRBV19; J gene: TRBJ1-2; D gene: NA; clone size: NA